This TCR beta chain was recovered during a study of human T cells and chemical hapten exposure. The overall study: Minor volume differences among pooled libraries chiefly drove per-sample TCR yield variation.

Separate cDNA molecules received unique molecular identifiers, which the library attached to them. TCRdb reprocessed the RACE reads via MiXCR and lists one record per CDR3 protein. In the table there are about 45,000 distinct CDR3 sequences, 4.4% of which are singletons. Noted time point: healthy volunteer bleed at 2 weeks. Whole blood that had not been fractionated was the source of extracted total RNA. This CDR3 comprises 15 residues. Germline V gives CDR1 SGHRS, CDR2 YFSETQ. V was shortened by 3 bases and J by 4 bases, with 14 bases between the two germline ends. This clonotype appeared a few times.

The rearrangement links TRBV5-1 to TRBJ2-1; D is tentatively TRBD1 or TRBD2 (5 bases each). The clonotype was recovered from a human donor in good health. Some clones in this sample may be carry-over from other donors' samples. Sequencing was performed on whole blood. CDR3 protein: CASSSPGTSYNEQFF. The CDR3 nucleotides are TGCGCCAGCAGCTCCCCCGGGACCTCATACAATGAGCAGTTCTTC.